This T cell receptor beta chain was sequenced in a study of CD8 T cells in ankylosing spondylitis. In this sample, this clonotype turned up many times. What it binds is not known. General study results and limits: CD8+ cells made up the disease-linked clones, which were relatively rare in peripheral blood.

The germline CDR1 and CDR2 sequences are SQVTM and ANQGSEA. The CDR3 has 14 residues. V lost 5 bases and J lost 5, with 16 bases in between. Quantitative 5'-RACE was performed with molecular barcodes, and it yielded the TCR beta libraries. TCRdb called the 5' RACE reads again in MiXCR, with one record for every CDR3 protein. The sample consists of approximately 25,000 distinct CDR3 sequences, less than 20% of them appearing once. Material: blood. The source is a male donor with ankylosing spondylitis or in good health (not recorded which). This chain connects TRBV29-1 to TRBJ2-1; the D gene is possibly TRBD2 (7 bases). The CDR3: CSVFPGGGNNEQFF. The CDR3 region has the DNA TGCAGCGTTTTTCCTGGGGGGGGCAACAATGAGCAGTTCTTC.